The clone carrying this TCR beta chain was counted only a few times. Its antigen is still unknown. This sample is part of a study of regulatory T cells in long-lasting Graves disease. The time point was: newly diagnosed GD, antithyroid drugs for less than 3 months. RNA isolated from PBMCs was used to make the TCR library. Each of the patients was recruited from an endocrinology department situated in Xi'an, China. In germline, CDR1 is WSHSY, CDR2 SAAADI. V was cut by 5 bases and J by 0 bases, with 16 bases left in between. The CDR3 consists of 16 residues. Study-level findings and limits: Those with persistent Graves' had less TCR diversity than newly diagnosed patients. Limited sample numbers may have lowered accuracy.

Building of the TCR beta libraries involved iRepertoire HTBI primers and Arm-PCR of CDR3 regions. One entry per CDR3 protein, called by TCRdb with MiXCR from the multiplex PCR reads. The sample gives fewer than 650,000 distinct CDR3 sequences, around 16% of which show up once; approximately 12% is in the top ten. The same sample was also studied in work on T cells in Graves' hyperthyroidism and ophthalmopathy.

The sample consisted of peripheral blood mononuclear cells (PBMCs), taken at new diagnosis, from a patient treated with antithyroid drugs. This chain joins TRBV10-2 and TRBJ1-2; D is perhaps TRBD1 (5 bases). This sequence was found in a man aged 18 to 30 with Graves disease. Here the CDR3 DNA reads TGCGCCAGCAGTCCCGGGGCGAAGGTTTCTAACTATGGCTACACCTTC. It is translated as CASSPGAKVSNYGYTF.